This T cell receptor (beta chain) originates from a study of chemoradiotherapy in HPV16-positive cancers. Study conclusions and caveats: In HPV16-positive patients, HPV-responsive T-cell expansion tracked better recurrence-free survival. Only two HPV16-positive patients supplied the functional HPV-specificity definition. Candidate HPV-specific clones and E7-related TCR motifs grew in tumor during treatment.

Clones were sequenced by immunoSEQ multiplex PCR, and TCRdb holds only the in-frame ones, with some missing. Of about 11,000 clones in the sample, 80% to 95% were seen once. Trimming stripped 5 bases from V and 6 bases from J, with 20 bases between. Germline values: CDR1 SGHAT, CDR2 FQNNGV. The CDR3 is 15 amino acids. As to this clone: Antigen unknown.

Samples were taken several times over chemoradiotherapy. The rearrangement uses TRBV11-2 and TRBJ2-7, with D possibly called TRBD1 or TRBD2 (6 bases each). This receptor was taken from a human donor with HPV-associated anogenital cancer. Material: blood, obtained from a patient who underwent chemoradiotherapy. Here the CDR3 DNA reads TGTGCCAGCAGCACGAGGGGGGCTATGGGCGGCGAGCAGTACTTC. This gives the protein CASSTRGAMGGEQYF.